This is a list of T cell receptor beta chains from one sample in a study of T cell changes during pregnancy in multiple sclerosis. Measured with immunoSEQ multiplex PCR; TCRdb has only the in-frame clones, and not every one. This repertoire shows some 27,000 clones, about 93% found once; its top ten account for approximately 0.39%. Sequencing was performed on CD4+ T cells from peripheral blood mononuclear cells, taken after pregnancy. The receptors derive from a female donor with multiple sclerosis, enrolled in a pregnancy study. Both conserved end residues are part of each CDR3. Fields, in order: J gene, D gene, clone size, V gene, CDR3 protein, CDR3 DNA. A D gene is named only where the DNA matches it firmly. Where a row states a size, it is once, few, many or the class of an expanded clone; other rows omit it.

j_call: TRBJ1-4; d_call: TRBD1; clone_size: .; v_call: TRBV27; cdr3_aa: CASSLNRGDATNEKLFF; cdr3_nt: TGTGCCAGCAGTTTGAACAGGGGCGACGCAACTAATGAAAAACTGTTTTTT
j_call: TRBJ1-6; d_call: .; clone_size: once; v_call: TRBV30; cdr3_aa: CAWSPPWQGTSPLHF; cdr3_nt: TGTGCCTGGAGTCCTCCCTGGCAGGGCACCTCACCCCTCCACTTT
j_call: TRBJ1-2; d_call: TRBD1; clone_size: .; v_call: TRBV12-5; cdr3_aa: CASGLPHRGDNYGYTF; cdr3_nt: TGTGCTAGTGGTTTGCCCCACAGGGGGGATAACTATGGCTACACCTTC
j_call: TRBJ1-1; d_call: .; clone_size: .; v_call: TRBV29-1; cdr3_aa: CSVEDPNGIGAFF; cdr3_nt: TGCAGCGTTGAAGATCCTAACGGGATAGGAGCTTTCTTT
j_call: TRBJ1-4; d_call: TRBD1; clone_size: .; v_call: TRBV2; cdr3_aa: CASNRDRDEKLFF; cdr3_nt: TGTGCCAGTAACCGGGACAGGGATGAAAAACTGTTTTTT
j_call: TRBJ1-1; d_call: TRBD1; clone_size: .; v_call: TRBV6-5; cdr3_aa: CASRRDRVRNPEAFF; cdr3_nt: TGTGCCAGCAGAAGGGACAGGGTGAGAAACCCTGAAGCTTTCTTT
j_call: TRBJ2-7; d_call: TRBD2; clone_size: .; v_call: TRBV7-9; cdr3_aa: CASTLWVSGSNEQYF; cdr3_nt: TGTGCCAGCACCTTATGGGTTAGCGGGAGCAACGAGCAGTACTTC
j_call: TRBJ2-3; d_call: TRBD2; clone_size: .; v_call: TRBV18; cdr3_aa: CASSPARGGRGADTQYF; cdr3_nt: TGTGCCAGCTCACCTGCTCGGGGCGGGAGAGGAGCAGATACGCAGTATTTT
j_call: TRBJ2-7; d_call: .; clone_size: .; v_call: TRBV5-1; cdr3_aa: CASSLDGSSKTYEQYF; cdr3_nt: TGCGCCAGCAGCTTGGACGGGAGTTCCAAGACTTACGAGCAGTACTTC
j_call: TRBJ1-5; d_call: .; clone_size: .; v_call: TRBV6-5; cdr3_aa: CASRAQGLADQPQHF; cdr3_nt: TGTGCCAGCAGGGCTCAGGGTTTGGCGGATCAGCCCCAGCATTTT
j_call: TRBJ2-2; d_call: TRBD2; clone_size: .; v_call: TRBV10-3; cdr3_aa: CAISPGTSGGAITGELFF; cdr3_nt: TGTGCCATCAGCCCCGGGACTAGCGGGGGGGCCATCACCGGGGAGCTGTTTTTT
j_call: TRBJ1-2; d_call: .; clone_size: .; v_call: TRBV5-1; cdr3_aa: CASSLDPSLGYTF; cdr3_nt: TGCGCCAGCAGCTTGGACCCTTCTCTAGGCTACACCTTC
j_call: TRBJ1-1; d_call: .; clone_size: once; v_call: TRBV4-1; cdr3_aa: CASSQEGGRRTGNSEAFF; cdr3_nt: TGCGCCAGCAGCCAAGAGGGGGGACGGCGGACGGGAAACTCTGAAGCTTTCTTT